This T cell receptor (beta chain) was captured in a study of control samples from healthy donors and cancer patients. The protocol was immunoSEQ multiplex PCR, while the TCRdb copy is restricted to in-frame clones and leaves out a portion. The table includes roughly 90,000 clones, around 90% detected once. The CDR3 loop spans 13 amino acids. Trimming took off 6 bases at V and 2 bases at J, with 8 bases between the two ends. Germline V lookup: CDR1 MNHEY, CDR2 SVGAGI. The sample comprised PBMCs. This receptor was taken from a woman between 45 and 65 years old with colorectal cancer. This rearrangement joins TRBV6-5 to TRBJ1-5; no clear D gene. The DNA of the CDR3 is TGTGCCAGCAGCCACGTGGGCAATCAGCCCCAGCATTTT. Translated: CASSHVGNQPQHF.